This T cell receptor beta chain was found in a study of shared clonotypes between healthy human individuals. Study in general: Those who served as donors were a couple of women and three men between the ages of 18 and 49.

Looked up from germline, CDR1 is WNHNN and CDR2 is SYGVQD (reference sequence). The CDR3 extends over 14 amino acids. J was trimmed by 8 bases and V by 5 bases; bases with no gene match: 6. Healthy HIV-negative adults without recent acute infections or vaccinations served as donors. Approximately 30,000 T cell genomes (roughly 190 ng DNA) went into each sorted-subset replicate. In the original workflow: ImmunoSEQ only sent back junction sequences with no quality scores, so filtering was done differently. Profiled with immunoSEQ multiplex PCR; TCRdb holds only in-frame clones, not every one. The DNA was the basis for D and trimming; V, J and clone size are from that table. The sample shows about 1 million clones, about 75% of them seen only once.

Material for sequencing was memory CD4+ T cells sorted from blood. Documented subset: CD45RA-negative fraction. The clonotype comes from a man younger than 30 in good health. The chain combines TRBV10-1 with TRBJ2-1; 10 bases are shared with TRBD2. CDR3 DNA: TGCGCCAGCAGTTCTAGCGGGGGTGGCTATGAGCAGTTCTTC. Its protein product is CASSSSGGGYEQFF.